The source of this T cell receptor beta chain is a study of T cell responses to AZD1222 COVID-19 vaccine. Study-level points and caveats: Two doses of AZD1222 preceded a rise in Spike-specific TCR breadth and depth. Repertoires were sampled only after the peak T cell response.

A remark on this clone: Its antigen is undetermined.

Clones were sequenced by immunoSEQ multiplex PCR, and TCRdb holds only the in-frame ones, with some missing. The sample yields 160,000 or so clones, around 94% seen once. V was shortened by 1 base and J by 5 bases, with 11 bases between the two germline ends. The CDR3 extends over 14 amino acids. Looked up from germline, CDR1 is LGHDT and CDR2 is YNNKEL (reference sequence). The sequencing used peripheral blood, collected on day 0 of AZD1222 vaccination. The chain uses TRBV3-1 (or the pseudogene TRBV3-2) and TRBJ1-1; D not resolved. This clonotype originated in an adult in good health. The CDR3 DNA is TGTGCCAGCAGCCAAGGCCAGTGGCAGACTGAAGCTTTCTTT. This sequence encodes CASSQGQWQTEAFF.